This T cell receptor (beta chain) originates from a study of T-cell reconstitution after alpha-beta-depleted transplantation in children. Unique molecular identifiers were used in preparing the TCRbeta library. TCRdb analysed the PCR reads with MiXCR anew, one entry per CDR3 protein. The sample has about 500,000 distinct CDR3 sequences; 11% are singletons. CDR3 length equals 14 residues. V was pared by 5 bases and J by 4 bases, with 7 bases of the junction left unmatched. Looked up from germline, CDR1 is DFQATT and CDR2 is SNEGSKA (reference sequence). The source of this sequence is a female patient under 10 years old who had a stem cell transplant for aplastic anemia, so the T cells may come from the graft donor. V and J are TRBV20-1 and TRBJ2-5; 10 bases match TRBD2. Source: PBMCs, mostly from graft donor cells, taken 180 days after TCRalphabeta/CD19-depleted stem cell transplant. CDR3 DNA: TGCAGTGCTCTAGCGGGAGCAGTCGGAGAGACCCAGTACTTC. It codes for CSALAGAVGETQYF.